There are many counts of the clone carrying this T cell receptor beta chain. These data are taken from a study of T-cell memory formation after mild COVID-19. Study information: TCR clusters showed largely donor specificity.

Germline CDR1 is SGHVS and CDR2 is FNYEAQ. The CDR3 consists of 14 residues. V lost 3 bases and J lost 8, with 11 bases in between. MiXCR, run by TCRdb on the 5' RACE reads, gives a single entry per CDR3 protein. The sample has about 150,000 distinct CDR3 sequences; 6% to 7% are singletons. The TCR comes from an adult woman who had mild COVID-19 (a few samples of this study predate the infection). Cell type and time point are not known. Sequencing was performed on PBMCs or a T cell subset sorted from them (not recorded which). The rearrangement links TRBV7-6 to TRBJ1-6; D unclear. The CDR3 coding sequence is TGTGCCAGCAGCTTGATTAGTGGGGATTCACCCCTCCACTTT. It yields the protein CASSLISGDSPLHF.